This entry describes one TCR beta chain. Per germline, CDR1 LNHDA and CDR2 SQIVND (reference sequence). V shed 5 bases and J 7 bases; nucleotides not matched to a gene: 6. The CDR3 is 15 residues long. The sample comes from a study of cytomegalovirus exposure and HLA in healthy donors. Study details: The same platform was used for the roughly 130 validation repertoires as for the 600 to 700 first-cohort repertoires, as reported in a later analysis.

Profiled with immunoSEQ multiplex PCR; TCRdb holds only in-frame clones, not every one. The sample records fewer than 90,000 clones, about 94% being singletons. This rearrangement joins TRBV19 to TRBJ2-1; TRBD2 matches 12 bases. The TCR comes from a woman between 18 and 29 years old in good health and CMV-seronegative. Sequencing was done on a sample of PBMCs. DNA for the CDR3: TGTGCCAGTAGTTGGACTAGCGGGGCGAAAAATGAGCAGTTCTTC. Amino acids: CASSWTSGAKNEQFF.